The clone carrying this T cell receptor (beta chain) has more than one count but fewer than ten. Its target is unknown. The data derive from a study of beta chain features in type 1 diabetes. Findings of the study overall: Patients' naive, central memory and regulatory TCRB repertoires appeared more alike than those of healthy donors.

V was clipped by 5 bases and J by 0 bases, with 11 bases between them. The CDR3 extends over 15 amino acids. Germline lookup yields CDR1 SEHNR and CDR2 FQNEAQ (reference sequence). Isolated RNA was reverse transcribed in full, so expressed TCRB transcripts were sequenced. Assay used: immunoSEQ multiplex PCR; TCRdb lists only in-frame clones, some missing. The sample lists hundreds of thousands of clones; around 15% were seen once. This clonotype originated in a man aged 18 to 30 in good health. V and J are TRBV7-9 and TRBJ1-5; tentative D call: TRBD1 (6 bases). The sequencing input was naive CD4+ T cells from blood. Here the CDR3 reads CASSGQGLSNQPQHF. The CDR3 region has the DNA TGTGCCAGCAGCGGGCAGGGGCTTAGCAATCAGCCCCAGCATTTT.